This T cell receptor beta chain was recorded in a study of blood T cell repertoires in COVID-19. This clone was seen more than once but under ten times. Trimming removed 3 bases from V and 4 bases from J, with 12 bases in between. The germline V gene has CDR1 LGHNA and CDR2 YNFKEQ. The CDR3 runs 15 residues. TCRdb keeps only in-frame clones here, not all; method: immunoSEQ multiplex PCR. The table includes more than 95,000 clones, approximately 87% detected once. V is TRBV4-2 and J is TRBJ2-2; possibly TRBD2 for D (6 bases). This TCR was sampled from a man aged 30-40 years with acute or convalescent COVID-19. Source material: peripheral blood. In DNA, the CDR3 is TGTGCCAGCAGCCAGTGGAGGGAAGTCACCGGGGAGCTGTTTTTT. Protein product: CASSQWREVTGELFF.